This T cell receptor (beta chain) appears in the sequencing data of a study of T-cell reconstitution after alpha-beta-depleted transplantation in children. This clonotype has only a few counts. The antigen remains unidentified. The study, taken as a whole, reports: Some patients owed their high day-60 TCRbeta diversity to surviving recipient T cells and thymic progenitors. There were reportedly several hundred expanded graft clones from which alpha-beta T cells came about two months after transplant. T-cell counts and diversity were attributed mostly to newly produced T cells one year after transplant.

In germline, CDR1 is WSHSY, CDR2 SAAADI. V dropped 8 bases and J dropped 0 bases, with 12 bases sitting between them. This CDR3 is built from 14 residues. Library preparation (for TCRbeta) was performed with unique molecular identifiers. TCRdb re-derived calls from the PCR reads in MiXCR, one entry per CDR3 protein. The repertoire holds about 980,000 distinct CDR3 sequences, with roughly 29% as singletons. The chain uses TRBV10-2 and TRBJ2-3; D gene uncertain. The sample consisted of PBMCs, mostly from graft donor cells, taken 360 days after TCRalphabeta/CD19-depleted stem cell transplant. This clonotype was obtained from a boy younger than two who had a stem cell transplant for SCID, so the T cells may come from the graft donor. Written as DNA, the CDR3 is TGCGCCAGCGGACGGGTTGGAAGCACAGATACGCAGTATTTT. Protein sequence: CASGRVGSTDTQYF.